A single sample gave rise to the 32 T cell receptor beta chains below, sequenced in a study of memory CD4+ T cells and cytomegalovirus serostatus (dated by TCRdb to 2018 to 2020). Single viable CD3+CD4+CD8-CD45RO+ cells were sorted as memory CD4+ T cells on a FACSAria II. Library method: the immunoSEQ multiplex PCR assay. TCRdb's version of the immuneACCESS table is confined to in-frame rearrangements and falls short of the full clone set. An unresolved V gene accounts for under half of the shortfall where checked; the remainder is of unknown origin. This sample comprises approximately 46,000 clones, more than 60% of them detected only once. The top ten constitute under 0.7% of the sample. Sequenced sample: memory CD4+ T cells from blood. The receptors come from an adult in good health and CMV-seronegative.

The J gene is TRBJ2-7, the V gene TRBV6-5, with 7 bases matching TRBD1. The CDR3 extends over 15 amino acids. Germline V gene lookup returns CDR1 MNHEY and CDR2 SVGAGI. Trimming cost V 6 bases and J 2 bases; bases outside gene matches: 10. Here the CDR3 DNA reads TGTGCCAGCAGCCTGGGACAGACCGCAACCTACGAGCAGTACTTC. It encodes CASSLGQTATYEQYF.

This clone showed up just a few times. This rearrangement joins TRBV7-9 to TRBJ1-6; TRBD1 matches at 7 bases. The V gene end was trimmed by 5 bases and the J gene end by 5 bases; junction bases not matched to a gene: 6. CDR1 and CDR2 (germline): SEHNR, FQNEAQ (reference sequence). There are 15 residues in the CDR3. CDR3 DNA sequence: TGTGCCAGCAGCCAAGGGGACAGAGATAATTCACCCCTCCACTTT. Residues: CASSQGDRDNSPLHF.

This clone was seen a few times. The chain joins TRBV7-3 to TRBJ2-3; D uncertain. Germline V gene lookup returns CDR1 SGHTA and CDR2 FQGTGA. The ends were cut back, 1 base at V and 0 bases at J, with 5 bases in the middle. There are 14 residues in the CDR3. This chain's CDR3 is CASSLMGSTDTQYF. The CDR3 nucleotides read TGTGCCAGCAGCTTAATGGGGAGCACAGATACGCAGTATTTT. The whole variable domain, remainder taken from reference TRBV7-3 and TRBJ2-3, is GAGVSQTPSNKVTEKGKYVELRCDPISGHTALYWYRQSLGQGPEFLIYFQGTGAADDSGLPNDRFFAVRPEGSVSTLKIQRTERGDSAVYLCASSLMGSTDTQYFGPGTRLTVL.

This chain's CDR3 is CASSFASGYEQFF. The CDR3 nucleotides are TGCGCCAGCAGCTTTGCATCTGGTTATGAGCAGTTCTTC. This sequence joins TRBV5-1 and TRBJ2-1; D gene uncertain. Germline V CDR1 and CDR2: SGHRS, YFSETQ. Trimming cost V 2 bases and J 8 bases, with 11 bases left between them. This CDR3 has 13 amino acids. The entire variable domain, with the rest obtained from reference TRBV5-1 and TRBJ2-1, is as follows: KAGVTQTPRYLIKTRGQQVTLSCSPISGHRSVSWYQQTPGQGLQFLFEYFSETQRNKGNFPGRFSGRQFSNSRSEMNVSTLELGDSALYLCASSFASGYEQFFGPGTRLTVL.

The V gene is TRBV11-2, the J gene TRBJ1-4; perhaps TRBD1 as D (5 bases). The CDR3 loop spans 14 amino acids. The germline V and J ends were trimmed by 4 bases and 8 bases, with 14 bases remaining between them. Germline CDR1 reads SGHAT; CDR2 reads FQNNGV. CDR3 sequence (DNA): TGTGCCAGCAGCTCCTACCGGGACGGAGAAAAACTGTTTTTT. Its protein is CASSSYRDGEKLFF.

CDR3 sequence (DNA): TGTGCCACGGGAATTACGACGAACACTTACACCTTC. Its protein product is CATGITTNTYTF. This chain connects TRBV15 to TRBJ1-2; D ambiguous. The V gene lost 9 bases and the J gene lost 11 bases, with 19 bases spanning the gap. CDR1 is LNHNV and CDR2 is YYDKDF in the germline V gene (reference sequence). This CDR3 has 12 residues.

This chain uses TRBV29-1 with TRBJ2-3; the match to TRBD2 covers 7 bases. V lost 8 bases and J lost 1; bases outside the gene matches: 3. Germline CDR1 reads SQVTM; CDR2 reads ANQGSEA. This CDR3 has 12 residues. CDR3 amino acids: CSMGGGTDTQYF. CDR3 sequence (DNA): TGCAGCATGGGAGGGGGCACAGATACGCAGTATTTT.

The rearrangement uses TRBV5-8 and TRBJ1-2; 12 bases agree with TRBD1. Germline V CDR1 and CDR2: SGHTS, YDEGEE. The CDR3 extends over 15 amino acids. V gave up 2 bases and J gave up 7 bases; unmatched junction bases: 6. In DNA, the CDR3 is TGTGCCAGCAGCTTCCCCGGGACAGGGGGCGGTGGCTACACCTTC. Residues: CASSFPGTGGGGYTF.

This chain uses TRBV19 with TRBJ1-2; 7 nucleotides align to TRBD1. There are 15 residues in the CDR3. V lost 8 bases and J lost 4; bases outside the gene matches: 13. CDR1 LNHDA and CDR2 SQIVND come from the germline V gene (reference sequence). DNA of the CDR3: TGTGCCAGTTGGGGGCGACAGGGCCTATCCTATGGCTACACCTTC. It encodes CASWGRQGLSYGYTF. The entire variable domain, with the rest obtained from reference TRBV19 and TRBJ1-2, is as follows: DGGITQSPKYLFRKEGQNVTLSCEQNLNHDAMYWYRQDPGQGLRLIYYSQIVNDFQKGDIAEGYSVSREKKESFPLTVTSAQKNPTAFYLCASWGRQGLSYGYTFGSGTRLTVV.

The V call is TRBV19, the J call TRBJ1-5; no reliable D call. CDR3 length: 16 residues. CDR1 is LNHDA, CDR2 SQIVND, per germline (reference sequence). V was shortened by 4 bases and J by 1 base, with 14 bases between the two germline ends. CDR3 region: CASSTLPDGSNQPQHF. Here the CDR3 DNA reads TGTGCCAGTAGTACCTTGCCCGACGGAAGCAATCAGCCCCAGCATTTT.

In its sample, this clone was seen a few times. In nucleotides, the CDR3 is TGTGCCAGTAGTCGGCGGCAGAATGGCGAGCAGTACTTC. This translates into CASSRRQNGEQYF. The chain links TRBV19 to TRBJ2-7; D is unresolved. V shed 5 bases and J shed 6 bases, with 14 bases lying between them. Germline V gene sequence: CDR1 LNHDA, CDR2 SQIVND (reference sequence). This CDR3 has 13 amino acids.

The chain links TRBV5-1 to TRBJ2-3, with 9 bases aligning to TRBD1. CDR1 SGHRS and CDR2 YFSETQ come from the germline V gene. J lost 1 base, V lost 4 bases, and 7 bases had no gene match. The CDR3 sequence is 16 residues long. CDR3 in amino acids: CASSQEGQGGTDTQYF. The CDR3 DNA follows: TGCGCCAGCAGCCAAGAGGGACAGGGAGGCACAGATACGCAGTATTTT.

This chain joins TRBV19 and TRBJ1-2; tentative D call: TRBD1 (6 bases). The V end was cut by 2 bases, the J end by 1 base, with 11 bases between. Per germline, CDR1 LNHDA and CDR2 SQIVND (reference sequence). The CDR3 contains 15 residues. The CDR3 DNA reads TGTGCCAGTAGTATACAGGGGTCTTTTAACTATGGCTACACCTTC. Translation: CASSIQGSFNYGYTF.

The CDR3 nucleotides are TGCAGTGCTACAGACAGTGAAAAACTGTTTTTT. It is translated as CSATDSEKLFF. The chain employs TRBV20-1 and TRBJ1-4; tentative D call: TRBD1 (5 bases). From germline, CDR1 is DFQATT and CDR2 SNEGSKA (reference sequence). This CDR3 spans 11 amino acids. V gave up 4 bases and J gave up 7 bases, with 7 bases separating them.

CDR3 amino acids: CAYLQGINYGYTF. CDR3 coding DNA: TGTGCCTACTTGCAGGGGATAAACTATGGCTACACCTTC. This chain uses TRBV11-2 with TRBJ1-2; D perhaps matches TRBD1 (6 bases). Germline V gene lookup returns CDR1 SGHAT and CDR2 FQNNGV. The V and J ends lost 11 bases and 2 bases respectively, with 15 bases between them. The CDR3 is made up of 13 amino acids.

The CDR3, as DNA: TGTGCCAGCAGCTTCGTCCAGGGTGATTCACCCCTCCACTTT. This codes for CASSFVQGDSPLHF. The V call is TRBV7-8, the J call TRBJ1-6; D might be TRBD1 (5 bases). The CDR3 covers 14 residues. V was cut by 3 bases and J by 8 bases, with 11 bases left in between. CDR1 is SGHVS and CDR2 is FQNEAQ in the germline V gene.

The chain couples TRBV29-1 to TRBJ2-1, with D hard to call. V lost 7 bases, J lost 0 bases, and 16 bases lay in between. The CDR3 extends over 15 amino acids. In germline, CDR1 is SQVTM, CDR2 ANQGSEA. CDR3 loop: CSADSTKSSYNEQFF. CDR3 nucleotides: TGCAGCGCTGACTCTACCAAGAGCTCCTACAATGAGCAGTTCTTC.

The J gene is TRBJ2-3, the V gene TRBV7-3, with D hard to call. Germline assignment: CDR1 SGHTA and CDR2 FQGTGA. V shed 3 bases and J shed 4 bases, with 11 bases lying between them. The CDR3 spans 14 residues. The CDR3 DNA reads as TGTGCCAGCAGCTTCATCGGGTCCCCAGATACGCAGTATTTT. This codes for CASSFIGSPDTQYF.

The chain couples TRBV7-3 to TRBJ2-1, with D possibly matching TRBD2 (7 bases). Trimming stripped 4 bases from V and 1 base from J, with 17 bases between. Germline lookup yields CDR1 SGHTA and CDR2 FQGTGA. CDR3 size: 17 residues. The CDR3, as DNA: TGTGCCAGCAGCTCCGCGGGCAGGGGACTATCCTACAATGAGCAGTTCTTC. As protein: CASSSAGRGLSYNEQFF.

The CDR3 spells CASSEQLNYGYTF. The CDR3 bases are TGTGCCAGCAGTGAGCAGTTAAACTATGGCTACACCTTC. This chain joins TRBV2 and TRBJ1-2; D uncertain. CDR3 size: 13 residues. With 3 bases removed from V and 2 bases from J, the gap between germline ends came to 7 bases. In germline, CDR1 is SNHLY, CDR2 FYNNEI.

This CDR3 reads CASRLDTGFSYEQYF. The CDR3 region has the DNA TGCGCCAGCAGACTCGATACAGGGTTCTCCTACGAGCAGTACTTC. This chain links TRBV4-1 with TRBJ2-7; perhaps TRBD1 as D (6 bases). The length of the CDR3 is 15 residues. V was trimmed by 6 bases and J by 0 bases, leaving 15 bases between them. Germline CDR1 reads MGHRA; CDR2 reads YSYEKL.

CDR3 loop: CASSHRGSGANVLTF. CDR3 DNA sequence: TGTGCCAGCAGCCACAGGGGCTCCGGGGCCAACGTCCTGACTTTC. The chain employs TRBV11-3 and TRBJ2-6, with 7 bases fitting TRBD1. Germline V gene sequence: CDR1 SGHNT, CDR2 YENEEA. This CDR3 has 15 residues. Trimming removed 5 bases from V and 4 bases from J; junction bases left unmatched: 5.

The rearrangement joins TRBV5-5 to TRBJ2-7; no definite D call. Germline CDR1 reads SGHKS; CDR2 reads YYEKEE (reference sequence). CDR3 length equals 11 residues. V gave up 2 bases and J gave up 3 bases, with 3 bases separating them. The CDR3 here is CASSFGYEQYF. CDR3 coding DNA: TGTGCCAGCAGCTTCGGCTACGAGCAGTACTTC.

This sequence joins TRBV4-1 and TRBJ1-2; no clear D. The germline CDR1 and CDR2 sequences are MGHRA and YSYEKL. V lost 1 base, J lost 2 bases, and 14 bases lay in between. The CDR3 sequence is 16 residues long. The CDR3 DNA follows: TGCGCCAGCAGCCAAGTGGTAGACGAGAAGAACTATGGCTACACCTTC. Encoded protein: CASSQVVDEKNYGYTF.

V gene TRBV6-5 combines with J gene TRBJ2-2; tentatively, D is TRBD1 (8 bases). Germline CDR1 is MNHEY and CDR2 is SVGAGI. This CDR3 comprises 15 residues. V lost 5 bases and J lost 3, with 13 bases in between. CDR3 in amino acids: CASSLQGGHTGELFF. The CDR3, as DNA: TGTGCCAGCAGTCTACAGGGGGGGCACACCGGGGAGCTGTTTTTT.

As regards this clone: An end of the junction differs from the germline gene, which may be a read error. The chain employs TRBV7-7 and TRBJ2-2; D is perhaps TRBD2 (6 bases). This CDR3 is built from 14 residues. Germline V gives CDR1 SSHAT, CDR2 FNYEAQ (reference sequence). The CDR3, as DNA: TGTGCTAGCAGCTTCGGGACTAACACCGGGGAGCTGTTTTTT. It yields the protein CASSFGTNTGELFF.

J is TRBJ1-1 and V is TRBV4-3; D not resolved. V lost 1 base and J 3 bases, leaving 9 bases between the germline ends. CDR1 and CDR2 from the germline V gene are LGHNA and YSLEER. The CDR3 runs to 14 residues. CDR3 in amino acids: CASSQGEGYTEAFF. In DNA form, the CDR3 reads TGCGCCAGCAGCCAAGGGGAGGGATACACTGAAGCTTTCTTT.

This clone came up a few times. This rearrangement joins TRBV7-9 to TRBJ2-1; 9 bases align to TRBD1. From germline, CDR1 is SEHNR and CDR2 FQNEAQ (reference sequence). This CDR3 region has 16 residues. The junction had 16 bases not matched to a gene; V was cut back by 10 bases and J by 6 bases. CDR3 coding DNA: TGTGCCACCATCCGGGGGACAGGGAATTCCGCCAATGAGCAGTTCTTC. Translated: CATIRGTGNSANEQFF.

The chain links TRBV11-1 to TRBJ2-5; TRBD1 agrees at 11 bases. V was pared by 0 bases and J by 5 bases, with 14 bases of the junction left unmatched. Germline assignment: CDR1 SGHAT and CDR2 FQDESV (reference sequence). The CDR3 loop spans 19 amino acids. The CDR3 is CASSLASGTGGRSRETQYF. In nucleotides, the CDR3 is TGTGCCAGCAGCTTAGCCTCCGGGACAGGGGGTAGGTCGAGGGAGACCCAGTACTTC.

The chain links TRBV6-4 to TRBJ2-5; 9 positions match TRBD1. The CDR3 sequence is 14 residues long. The V and J ends lost 4 bases and 4 bases, in that order; junction bases with no gene match: 4. Germline V CDR1 and CDR2: MRHNA, SNTAGT. The CDR3 DNA is TGTGCCAGCAGTGTGGACAGGGGCACAGAGACCCAGTACTTC. Translating gives CASSVDRGTETQYF.

The CDR3 sequence: CASSAESGGGSYEQYF. CDR3 nucleotide sequence: TGTGCCAGCAGTGCCGAGAGCGGTGGGGGGTCGTACGAGCAGTACTTC. The genes are TRBV6-1 and TRBJ2-7; possibly TRBD2 for D (6 bases). The germline V gene has CDR1 MNHNS and CDR2 SASEGT. Trimming pared 4 bases from V and 4 bases from J, leaving 20 bases between. This CDR3 contains 16 residues.

The chain uses TRBV9 and TRBJ2-1, with TRBD2 matching 8 bases. Germline CDR1 reads SGDLS; CDR2 reads YYNGEE. This CDR3 is 16 amino acids long. Unmatched junction bases numbered 9, after V lost 1 base and J lost 6 bases. Here the CDR3 DNA reads TGTGCCAGCAGCGTATTAGGCGGGGGGAGTACCAATGAGCAGTTCTTC. Protein product: CASSVLGGGSTNEQFF.